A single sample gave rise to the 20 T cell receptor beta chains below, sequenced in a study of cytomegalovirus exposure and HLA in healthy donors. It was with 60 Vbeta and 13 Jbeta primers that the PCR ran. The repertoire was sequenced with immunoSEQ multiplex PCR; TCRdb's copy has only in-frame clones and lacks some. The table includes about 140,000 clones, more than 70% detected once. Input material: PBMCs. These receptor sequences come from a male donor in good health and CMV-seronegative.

CDR3 DNA sequence: TGCGCCAGCAGGCGGGGGCTGAACACTGAAGCTTTCTTT. It yields the protein CASRRGLNTEAFF. This chain connects TRBV10-2 to TRBJ1-1; perhaps TRBD1 as D (6 bases). The V and J ends lost 6 bases and 0 bases respectively, with 8 bases between them. Per germline, CDR1 WSHSY and CDR2 SAAADI. This CDR3 is built from 13 residues.

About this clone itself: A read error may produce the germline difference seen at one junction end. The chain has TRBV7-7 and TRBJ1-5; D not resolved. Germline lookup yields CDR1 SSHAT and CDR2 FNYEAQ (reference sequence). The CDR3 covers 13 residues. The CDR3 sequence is CASSSSSNQPQHF. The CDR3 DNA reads TGTGCTAGCAGCTCATCAAGCAATCAGCCCCAGCATTTT.

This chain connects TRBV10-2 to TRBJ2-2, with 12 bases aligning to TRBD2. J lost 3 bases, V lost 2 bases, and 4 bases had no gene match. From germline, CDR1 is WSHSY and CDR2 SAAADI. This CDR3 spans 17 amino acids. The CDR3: CASSEGLAGPYTGELFF. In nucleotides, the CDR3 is TGCGCCAGCAGTGAGGGACTAGCGGGGCCTTACACCGGGGAGCTGTTTTTT.

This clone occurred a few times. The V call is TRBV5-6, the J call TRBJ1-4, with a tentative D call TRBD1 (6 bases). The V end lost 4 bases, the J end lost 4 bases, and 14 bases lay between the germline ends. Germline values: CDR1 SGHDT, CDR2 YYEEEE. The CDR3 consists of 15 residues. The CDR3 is CASSNREQGNEKLFF. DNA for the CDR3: TGTGCCAGCAGCAACCGGGAACAGGGTAATGAAAAACTGTTTTTT.

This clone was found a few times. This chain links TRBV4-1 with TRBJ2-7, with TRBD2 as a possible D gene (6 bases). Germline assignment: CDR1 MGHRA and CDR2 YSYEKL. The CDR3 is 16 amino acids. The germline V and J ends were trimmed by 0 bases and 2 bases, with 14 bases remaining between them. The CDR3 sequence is CASSQEGGFGTYEQYF. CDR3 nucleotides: TGCGCCAGCAGCCAAGAAGGAGGGTTTGGCACCTACGAGCAGTACTTC.

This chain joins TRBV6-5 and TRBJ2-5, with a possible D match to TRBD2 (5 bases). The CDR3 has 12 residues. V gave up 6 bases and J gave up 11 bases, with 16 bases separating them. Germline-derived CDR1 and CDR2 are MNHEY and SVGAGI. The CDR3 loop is CASSHRLEAQYF. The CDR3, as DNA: TGTGCCAGCAGCCATAGACTGGAGGCGCAGTACTTC.

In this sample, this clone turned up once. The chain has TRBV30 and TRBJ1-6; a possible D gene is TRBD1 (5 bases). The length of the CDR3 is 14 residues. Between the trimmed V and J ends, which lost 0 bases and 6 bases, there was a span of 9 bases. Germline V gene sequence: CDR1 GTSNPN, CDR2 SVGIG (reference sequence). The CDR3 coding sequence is TGTGCCTGGAGTGTAGGACATCTTAATTCACCCCTCCACTTT. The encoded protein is CAWSVGHLNSPLHF.

This CDR3 is CASSLSGGSNGYTF. In DNA, the CDR3 is TGCGCCAGCAGCTTGTCGGGGGGCTCCAATGGCTACACCTTC. The chain couples TRBV5-1 to TRBJ1-2; D may be TRBD1 (6 bases). Looked up from germline, CDR1 is SGHRS and CDR2 is YFSETQ. V was pared by 1 base and J by 6 bases, with 13 bases between. The CDR3 has 14 residues. Using reference TRBV5-1 and TRBJ1-2 for the parts outside the CDR3, the full variable domain is KAGVTQTPRYLIKTRGQQVTLSCSPISGHRSVSWYQQTPGQGLQFLFEYFSETQRNKGNFPGRFSGRQFSNSRSEMNVSTLELGDSALYLCASSLSGGSNGYTFGSGTRLTVV.

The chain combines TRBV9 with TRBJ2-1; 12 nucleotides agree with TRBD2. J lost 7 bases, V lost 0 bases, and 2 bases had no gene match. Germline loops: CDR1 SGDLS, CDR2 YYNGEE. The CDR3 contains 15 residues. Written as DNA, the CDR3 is TGTGCCAGCAGCGTAGGGACTAGCGGGGCTAATGAGCAGTTCTTC. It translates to CASSVGTSGANEQFF.

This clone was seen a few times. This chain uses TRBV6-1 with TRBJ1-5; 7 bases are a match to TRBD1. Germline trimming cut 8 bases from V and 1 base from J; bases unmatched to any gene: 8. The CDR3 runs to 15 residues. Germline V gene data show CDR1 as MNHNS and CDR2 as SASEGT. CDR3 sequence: CASYRGGISNQPQHF. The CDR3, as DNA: TGTGCCAGCTACAGGGGAGGAATAAGCAATCAGCCCCAGCATTTT.

The CDR3 bases are TGCGCCAGCAGTGGATCGGAGATCCCAACCGGGGAGCTGTTTTTT. As protein: CASSGSEIPTGELFF. The gene calls are TRBV10-1 and TRBJ2-2; D unresolved. The CDR3 extends over 15 amino acids. Germline CDR1 is WNHNN and CDR2 is SYGVQD (reference sequence). V was pared by 4 bases and J by 5 bases, with 14 bases between.

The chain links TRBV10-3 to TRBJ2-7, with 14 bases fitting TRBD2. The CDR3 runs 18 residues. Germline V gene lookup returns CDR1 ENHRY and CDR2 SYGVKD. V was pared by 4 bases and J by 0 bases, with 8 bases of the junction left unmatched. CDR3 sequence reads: CAISARGLAGASSYEQYF. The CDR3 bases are TGTGCCATCAGTGCCCGGGGACTAGCGGGGGCCAGCTCCTACGAGCAGTACTTC.

In nucleotides, the CDR3 is TGTGCCAGCAGCTCCCGACAGGACCCGTGGACCCAGTACTTC. This sequence encodes CASSSRQDPWTQYF. This rearrangement joins TRBV11-3 to TRBJ2-5; TRBD1 is a possible D gene (6 bases). The CDR3 is 14 residues long. Germline V CDR1 and CDR2: SGHNT, YENEEA. The ends were cut back, 4 bases at V and 7 bases at J, with 16 bases in the middle.

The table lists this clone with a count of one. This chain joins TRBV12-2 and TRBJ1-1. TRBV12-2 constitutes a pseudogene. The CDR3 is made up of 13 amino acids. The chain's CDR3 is CASRLELNTEAFF. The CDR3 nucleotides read TGTGCAAGTCGCTTGGAGTTGAACACTGAAGCTTTCTTT.

This chain's CDR3 is CASSITSGAYNEQFF. The CDR3 region has the DNA TGTGCCAGTAGTATTACTAGCGGGGCGTACAATGAGCAGTTCTTC. The chain uses TRBV19 and TRBJ2-1, with 10 bases that match TRBD2. V was clipped by 3 bases and J by 4 bases; unmatched bases: 3. The germline gives CDR1 LNHDA, CDR2 SQIVND (reference sequence). The CDR3 covers 15 residues.

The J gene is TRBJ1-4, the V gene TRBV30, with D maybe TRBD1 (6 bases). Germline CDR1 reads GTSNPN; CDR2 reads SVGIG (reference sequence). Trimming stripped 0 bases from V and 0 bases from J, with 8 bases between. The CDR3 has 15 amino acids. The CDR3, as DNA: TGTGCCTGGAGTGTTCGGACAGCAACTAATGAAAAACTGTTTTTT. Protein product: CAWSVRTATNEKLFF.

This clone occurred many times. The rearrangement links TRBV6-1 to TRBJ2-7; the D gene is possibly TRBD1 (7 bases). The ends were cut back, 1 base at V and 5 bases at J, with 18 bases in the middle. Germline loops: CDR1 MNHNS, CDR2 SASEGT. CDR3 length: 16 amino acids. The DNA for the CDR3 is TGTGCCAGCAGTGAAGGTTTAGGGCAGGGGGGCGACGAGCAGTACTTC. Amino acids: CASSEGLGQGGDEQYF.

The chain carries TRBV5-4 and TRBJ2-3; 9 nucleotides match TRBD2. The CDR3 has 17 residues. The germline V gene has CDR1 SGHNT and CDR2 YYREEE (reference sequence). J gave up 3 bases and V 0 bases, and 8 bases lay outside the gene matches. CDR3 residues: CASSLGVGGGATDTQYF. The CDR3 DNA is TGTGCCAGCAGCTTGGGGGTGGGCGGGGGGGCGACAGATACGCAGTATTTT.

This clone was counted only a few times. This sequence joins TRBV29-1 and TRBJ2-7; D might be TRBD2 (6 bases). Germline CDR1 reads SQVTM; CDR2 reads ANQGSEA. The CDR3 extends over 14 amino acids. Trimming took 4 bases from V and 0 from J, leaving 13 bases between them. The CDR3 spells CSVVMGGLSYEQYF. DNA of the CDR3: TGCAGCGTTGTAATGGGGGGTCTCTCCTACGAGCAGTACTTC.

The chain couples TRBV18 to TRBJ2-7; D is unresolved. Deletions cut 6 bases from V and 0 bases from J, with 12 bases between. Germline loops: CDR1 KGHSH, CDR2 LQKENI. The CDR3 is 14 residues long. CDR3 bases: TGTGCCAGCTCCCTCGATATGAGCTCCTACGAGCAGTACTTC. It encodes CASSLDMSSYEQYF. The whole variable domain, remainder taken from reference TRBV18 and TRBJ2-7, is NAGVMQNPRHLVRRRGQEARLRCSPMKGHSHVYWYRQLPEEGLKFMVYLQKENIIDESGMPKERFSAEFPKEGPSILRIQQVVRGDSAAYFCASSLDMSSYEQYFGPGTRLTVT.